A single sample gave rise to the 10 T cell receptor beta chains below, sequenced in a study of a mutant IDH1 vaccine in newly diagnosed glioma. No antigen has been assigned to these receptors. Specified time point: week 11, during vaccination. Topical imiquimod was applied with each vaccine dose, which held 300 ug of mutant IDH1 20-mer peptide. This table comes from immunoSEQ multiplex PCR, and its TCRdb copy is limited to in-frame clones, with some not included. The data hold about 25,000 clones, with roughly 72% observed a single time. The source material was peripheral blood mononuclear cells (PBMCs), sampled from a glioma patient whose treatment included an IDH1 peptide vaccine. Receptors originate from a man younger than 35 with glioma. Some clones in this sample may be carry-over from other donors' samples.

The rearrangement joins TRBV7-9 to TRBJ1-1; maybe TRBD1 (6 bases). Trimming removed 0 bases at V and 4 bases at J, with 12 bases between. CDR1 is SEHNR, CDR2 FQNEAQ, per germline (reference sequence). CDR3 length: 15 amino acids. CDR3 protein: CASSLARTGTTEAFF. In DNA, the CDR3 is TGTGCCAGCAGCTTAGCGCGTACAGGGACCACTGAAGCTTTCTTT.

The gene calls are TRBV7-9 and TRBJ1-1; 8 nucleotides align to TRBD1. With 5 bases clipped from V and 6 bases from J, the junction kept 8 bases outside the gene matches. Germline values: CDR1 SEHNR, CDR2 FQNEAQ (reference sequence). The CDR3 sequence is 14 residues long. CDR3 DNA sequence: TGTGCCAGCAGCCAAGGACAGGGTGGGCCTGAAGCTTTCTTT. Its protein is CASSQGQGGPEAFF.

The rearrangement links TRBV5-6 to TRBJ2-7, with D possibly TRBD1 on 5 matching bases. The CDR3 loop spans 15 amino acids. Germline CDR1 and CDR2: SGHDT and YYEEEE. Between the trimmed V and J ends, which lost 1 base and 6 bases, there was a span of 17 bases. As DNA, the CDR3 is TGTGCCAGCAGCTTGAATCTATTAAAGGGGTTCGAGCAGTACTTC. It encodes CASSLNLLKGFEQYF.

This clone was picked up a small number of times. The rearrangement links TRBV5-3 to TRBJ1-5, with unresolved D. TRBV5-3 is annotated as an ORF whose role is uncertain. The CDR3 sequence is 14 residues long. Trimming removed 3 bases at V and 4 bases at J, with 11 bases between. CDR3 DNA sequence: TGTGCCAGAAGCTGGAGAGTAGCGAATCAGCCCCAGCATTTT. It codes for CARSWRVANQPQHF.

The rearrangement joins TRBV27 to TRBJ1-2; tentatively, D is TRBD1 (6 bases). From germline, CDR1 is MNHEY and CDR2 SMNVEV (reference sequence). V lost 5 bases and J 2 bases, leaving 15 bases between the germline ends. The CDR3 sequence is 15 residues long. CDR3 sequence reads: CASSPQGRMNYGYTF. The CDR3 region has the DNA TGTGCCAGCAGTCCCCAGGGGCGAATGAACTATGGCTACACCTTC.

CDR3 sequence reads: CASRQQGGNTEAFF. In nucleotides, the CDR3 is TGTGCCAGCAGGCAACAAGGAGGGAACACTGAAGCTTTCTTT. The genes are TRBV9 and TRBJ1-1; D call uncertain. Germline CDR1 and CDR2: SGDLS and YYNGEE. Trimming pared 5 bases from V and 1 base from J, leaving 12 bases between. The length of the CDR3 is 14 residues.

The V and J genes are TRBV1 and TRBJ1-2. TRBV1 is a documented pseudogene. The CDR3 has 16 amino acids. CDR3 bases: TGCACCAGCAGCCAAGATATTCGGGGAGGGCCCTATGGCTACACCTTC. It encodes CTSSQDIRGGPYGYTF.

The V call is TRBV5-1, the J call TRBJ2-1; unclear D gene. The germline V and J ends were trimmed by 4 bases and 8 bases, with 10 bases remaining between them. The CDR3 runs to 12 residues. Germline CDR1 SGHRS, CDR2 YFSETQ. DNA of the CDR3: TGCGCCAGCAGCCTTACAAGATATGAGCAGTTCTTC. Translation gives CASSLTRYEQFF. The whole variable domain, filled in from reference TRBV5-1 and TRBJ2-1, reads KAGVTQTPRYLIKTRGQQVTLSCSPISGHRSVSWYQQTPGQGLQFLFEYFSETQRNKGNFPGRFSGRQFSNSRSEMNVSTLELGDSALYLCASSLTRYEQFFGPGTRLTVL.

The CDR3 region is CASRTLLGFGYTF. The CDR3 bases are TGTGCCAGCAGGACACTTTTGGGGTTTGGCTACACCTTC. J is TRBJ1-2 and V is TRBV27; D is undetermined. From germline, CDR1 is MNHEY and CDR2 SMNVEV (reference sequence). The CDR3 totals 13 residues. Trimming cost V 6 bases and J 7 bases, with 15 bases left between them.

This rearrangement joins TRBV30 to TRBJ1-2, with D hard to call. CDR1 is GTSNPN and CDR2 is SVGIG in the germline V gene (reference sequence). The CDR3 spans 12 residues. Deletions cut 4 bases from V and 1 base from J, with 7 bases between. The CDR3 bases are TGTGCCTGGAAACAGAGTAACTATGGCTACACCTTC. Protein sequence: CAWKQSNYGYTF.